This T cell receptor (beta chain) comes out of a study of T cell repertoires in cytomegalovirus infection. Study-level information: Indications of both CMV infection and matching HLA type were provided by public TCR beta signatures.

This clonotype has a handful of counts. From the reads, TCRdb called clonotypes with MiXCR, one entry per CDR3 protein. The table has some 130,000 distinct CDR3 sequences, almost 9% seen once. The sample consisted of PBMCs. The sequence was obtained from a human donor in good health (CMV status not recorded). Some clones in this sample may be carry-over from other donors' samples.

For the CDR3, the DNA is TGTGCCAGCTCACGACTAGCGGGGGCAACCTACGAGCAGTACTTC. It codes for CASSRLAGATYEQYF. The V gene is TRBV18, the J gene TRBJ2-7; 12 bases align to TRBD2. Losses at the gene ends were 4 bases for V and 2 bases for J; bases not matched to a gene: 3. CDR3 length: 15 residues. In germline, CDR1 is KGHSH, CDR2 LQKENI.